These 10 T cell receptor beta chains came from one sample sequenced in a study of shared clonotypes between healthy human individuals. The table came from immunoSEQ multiplex PCR; TCRdb's copy has only in-frame clones and leaves some out. The sample has approximately 320,000 clones; under 80% are singletons. Sequenced input: memory CD4+ T cells sorted from blood. Subset noted: CD45RA-negative fraction. The receptor set was obtained from a young man in good health.

The rearrangement uses TRBV5-1 and TRBJ2-7; TRBD2 matches 8 bases. Germline V gene sequence: CDR1 SGHRS, CDR2 YFSETQ. CDR3 size: 14 residues. V shed 0 bases and J 6 bases; nucleotides not matched to a gene: 5. The CDR3 loop reads CASSLAGGPLEQYF. In DNA, the CDR3 is TGCGCCAGCAGCTTGGCGGGAGGGCCTCTCGAGCAGTACTTC.

The CDR3: CATGTANTGELFF. DNA of the CDR3: TGTGCCACCGGGACAGCGAACACCGGGGAGCTGTTTTTT. V gene TRBV10-3 combines with J gene TRBJ2-2, with 7 bases that match TRBD1. Germline V gene lookup returns CDR1 ENHRY and CDR2 SYGVKD. J lost 0 bases, V lost 10 bases, and 2 bases had no gene match. CDR3 length: 13 amino acids.

This chain uses TRBV10-3 with TRBJ1-4; D unclear. The CDR3 loop spans 13 amino acids. The V gene's germline CDR1 is ENHRY and CDR2 SYGVKD. V lost 10 bases and J lost 8, with 17 bases in between. The CDR3 sequence is CATRPGEGEKLFF. The CDR3 DNA sequence: TGTGCCACGAGGCCTGGGGAAGGGGAAAAACTGTTTTTT.

The gene calls are TRBV10-2 and TRBJ1-5; maybe TRBD1 (6 bases). V dropped 8 bases and J dropped 3 bases, with 8 bases sitting between them. The CDR3 totals 12 residues. Germline CDR1 is WSHSY and CDR2 is SAAADI. CDR3: CASRDNNQPQHF. CDR3 DNA sequence: TGCGCCAGCCGGGACAACAATCAGCCCCAGCATTTT.

This rearrangement joins TRBV2 to TRBJ1-5; D remains unclear. V was shortened by 4 bases and J by 0 bases, with 7 bases between the two germline ends. Germline V gives CDR1 SNHLY, CDR2 FYNNEI. The CDR3 loop spans 14 amino acids. Here the CDR3 DNA reads TGTGCCAGCAGTGGGGCTACTAGCAATCAGCCCCAGCATTTT. It yields the protein CASSGATSNQPQHF.

The chain couples TRBV19 to TRBJ2-1; 7 bases line up with TRBD2. Germline lookup yields CDR1 LNHDA and CDR2 SQIVND (reference sequence). The CDR3 runs to 14 residues. Losses at the gene ends were 2 bases for V and 8 bases for J; bases not matched to a gene: 6. The CDR3 loop is CASSIWAGEYEQFF. The CDR3 DNA is TGTGCCAGTAGTATATGGGCGGGAGAATATGAGCAGTTCTTC.

The chain links TRBV7-8 to TRBJ2-2; 9 nucleotides agree with TRBD1. Germline V gene data show CDR1 as SGHVS and CDR2 as FQNEAQ. The ends lost 1 base at V and 0 bases at J; junction bases unmatched: 3. CDR3 size: 17 residues. The CDR3: CASSLVGTGTNTGELFF. Here the CDR3 DNA reads TGTGCCAGCAGCTTAGTAGGGACAGGGACGAACACCGGGGAGCTGTTTTTT.

This clone has more than one count but fewer than ten. The V call is TRBV27, the J call TRBJ1-4; 8 positions agree with TRBD1. Germline-derived CDR1 and CDR2 are MNHEY and SMNVEV (reference sequence). This CDR3 comprises 15 residues. Trimming at V came to 2 bases and at J to 5 bases, leaving 4 bases not matched to a gene. The CDR3 sequence is CASSLPGQGNEKLFF. CDR3 coding DNA: TGTGCCAGCAGTTTACCTGGACAGGGCAATGAAAAACTGTTTTTT.

The chain uses TRBV5-1 and TRBJ1-1, with unresolved D. The V end was cut by 0 bases, the J end by 0 bases, with 9 bases between. Germline loops: CDR1 SGHRS, CDR2 YFSETQ. This CDR3 has 15 residues. The CDR3 DNA reads TGCGCCAGCAGCTTGGGGCGGGGTATGAACACTGAAGCTTTCTTT. It codes for CASSLGRGMNTEAFF.

V and J are TRBV9 and TRBJ2-2; maybe TRBD1 (5 bases). Germline CDR1 SGDLS, CDR2 YYNGEE. This CDR3 has 16 amino acids. V gave up 0 bases and J gave up 2 bases, with 11 bases separating them. The CDR3 region is CASSVALGQNTGELFF. The CDR3 coding sequence is TGTGCCAGCAGCGTAGCTCTAGGACAAAACACCGGGGAGCTGTTTTTT.